What follows are 15 T cell receptor beta chains derived from one specimen sequenced in a study of shared clonotypes between healthy human individuals. Sequencing was performed with immunoSEQ multiplex PCR; in TCRdb, only in-frame clones are kept and a portion is missing. The sample shows approximately 100,000 clones, roughly two thirds of them seen only once. Input material: memory CD8+ T cells sorted from blood. Subset described: CD45RO+ cells pooled with CCR7-negative TemRA cells. All receptors derive from a woman between 25 and 40 years old in good health.

The chain uses TRBV12-2 and TRBJ2-1; the DNA was not compared with TRBD2, the D call given in the table. TRBV12-2 is a documented pseudogene. This CDR3 is built from 15 residues. The CDR3 reads CASRPAGVWDNEQFF. The CDR3 region has the DNA TGTGCAAGTCGCCCCGCCGGAGTATGGGACAATGAGCAGTTCTTC.

This clone appeared a few times. V usage is TRBV6-5 and J usage is TRBJ2-7; no reliable D call. This CDR3 has 14 amino acids. CDR1 is MNHEY and CDR2 is SVGAGI in the germline V gene. Trimming left V 7 bases short and J 7 bases short, with 20 bases between. As DNA, the CDR3 is TGTGCCAGCACCAGAGACCCGCAGGTTGGGGAGCAGTACTTC. It codes for CASTRDPQVGEQYF.

In this sample, this clone turned up once. The rearrangement uses TRBV13 and TRBJ2-3; no clear D. The germline V and J ends were trimmed by 3 bases and 0 bases, with 16 bases remaining between them. This CDR3 spans 17 amino acids. Germline CDR1 and CDR2: PRHDT and FYEKMQ (reference sequence). CDR3 sequence (DNA): TGTGCCAGCAGCTTCTTCCCCACGGATCCTAGCACAGATACGCAGTATTTT. Translated, it gives CASSFFPTDPSTDTQYF.

This rearrangement joins TRBV29-1 to TRBJ2-1; D gene ambiguous. CDR3 length equals 11 residues. The V end lost 3 bases, the J end lost 4 bases, and 4 bases lay between the germline ends. Germline V gene lookup returns CDR1 SQVTM and CDR2 ANQGSEA. The CDR3 nucleotides are TGCAGCGTTGAGAGGTACAATGAGCAGTTCTTC. Translated: CSVERYNEQFF.

CDR3 DNA sequence: TGTGCCAGCAGTTTACCTTGGGGCAATGAGCAGTTCTTC. Protein: CASSLPWGNEQFF. The rearrangement uses TRBV28 and TRBJ2-1, with D uncertain. The ends were cut back, 2 bases at V and 6 bases at J, with 8 bases in the middle. Germline lookup yields CDR1 MDHEN and CDR2 SYDVKM. The CDR3 is 13 amino acids.

This chain links TRBV19 with TRBJ2-7, with D uncertain. Germline V gene sequence: CDR1 LNHDA, CDR2 SQIVND (reference sequence). Deletions cut 2 bases from V and 0 bases from J, with 11 bases between. There are 15 residues in the CDR3. This CDR3 reads CASSINARSSYEQYF. In nucleotides, the CDR3 is TGTGCCAGTAGTATAAATGCGCGGAGCTCCTACGAGCAGTACTTC.

Comment on this clone: This likely reflects a read error, since a far larger clone is one base away. This chain joins TRBV15 and TRBJ2-3; no clear D. The V end was cut by 0 bases, the J end by 1 base, with 8 bases between. The germline gives CDR1 LNHNV, CDR2 YYDKDF (reference sequence). The CDR3 loop spans 15 amino acids. Here the CDR3 DNA reads TGTGCCACCAGCAGAGATCGCGGCGGCACAGATACGCAGTATTTT. Protein product: CATSRDRGGTDTQYF.

The V and J genes are TRBV6-1 and TRBJ2-1; D possibly corresponds to TRBD2 (6 bases). The CDR3 has 14 amino acids. Trimming left V 8 bases short and J 0 bases short, with 11 bases between. Germline V CDR1 and CDR2: MNHNS, SASEGT. CDR3 residues: CASRSGSSYNEQFF. The CDR3 DNA reads TGTGCCAGCCGTTCCGGGAGCTCCTACAATGAGCAGTTCTTC.

This clone showed up just a few times. The chain is built from TRBV19 and TRBJ2-1, with 9 bases lining up with TRBD2. Unmatched junction bases numbered 14, after V lost 10 bases and J lost 7 bases. CDR1 and CDR2 from the germline V gene are LNHDA and SQIVND (reference sequence). The length of the CDR3 is 15 residues. Here the CDR3 reads CATPWGLAGQNEQFF. CDR3 in DNA: TGTGCCACTCCCTGGGGGCTAGCGGGGCAAAATGAGCAGTTCTTC.

The chain carries TRBV9 and TRBJ2-7; 13 bases fit TRBD2. This CDR3 is 19 amino acids long. The V gene's germline CDR1 is SGDLS and CDR2 YYNGEE. The junction had 14 bases not matched to a gene; V was cut back by 3 bases and J by 2 bases. CDR3 loop: CASSEGGTSGTNFAYEQYF. DNA of the CDR3: TGTGCCAGCAGCGAGGGGGGGACTAGCGGGACCAACTTCGCCTACGAGCAGTACTTC.

This clone was picked up many times. Other DNA sequences of this sample code for an identical CDR3. The V call is TRBV25-1, the J call TRBJ2-2; tentatively, D is TRBD1 or TRBD2 (5 bases each). V lost 6 bases and J 6 bases, leaving 14 bases between the germline ends. This CDR3 is 14 amino acids long. Looked up from germline, CDR1 is MGHDK and CDR2 is SYGVNS. The CDR3 spells CASRWDGEAGELFF. Here the CDR3 DNA reads TGTGCCAGCAGGTGGGACGGAGAGGCCGGGGAGCTGTTTTTT. Filled out from reference TRBV25-1 and TRBJ2-2, the complete variable domain reads EADIYQTPRYLVIGTGKKITLECSQTMGHDKMYWYQQDPGMELHLIHYSYGVNSTEKGDLSSESTVSRIRTEHFPLTLESARPSHTSQYLCASRWDGEAGELFFGEGSRLTVL.

V and J are TRBV19 and TRBJ1-2; TRBD1 might be the D (5 bases). Germline values: CDR1 LNHDA, CDR2 SQIVND (reference sequence). The germline V and J ends were trimmed by 1 base and 6 bases, with 15 bases remaining between them. The CDR3 has 15 amino acids. The CDR3 DNA sequence: TGTGCCAGTAGTATAGGATCTGGCACGGGGGATGGCTACACCTTC. As protein: CASSIGSGTGDGYTF.

In this sample, this clone turned up once. The chain links TRBV7-9 to TRBJ2-3; D unresolved. The CDR3 consists of 18 residues. The germline V gene has CDR1 SEHNR and CDR2 FQNEAQ (reference sequence). The germline V and J ends were trimmed by 1 base and 4 bases, with 21 bases remaining between them. The DNA of the CDR3 is TGTGCCAGCAGCTTAGGTTCCCTAATCTGGAAACGGGCAGATACGCAGTATTTT. Its protein product is CASSLGSLIWKRADTQYF.

The V and J genes are TRBV4-2 and TRBJ2-6, with D perhaps TRBD1 or TRBD2 (6 bases each). Germline-derived CDR1 and CDR2 are LGHNA and YNFKEQ. The germline V and J ends were trimmed by 1 base and 0 bases, with 19 bases remaining between them. The CDR3 has 20 amino acids. DNA for the CDR3: TGTGCCAGCAGCCAAGGTGAGGGGGGCCCATTGGGCTCTGGGGCCAACGTCCTGACTTTC. Residues: CASSQGEGGPLGSGANVLTF.

The chain recombines TRBV28 with TRBJ2-7, with a tentative D call TRBD2 (6 bases). Germline CDR1 is MDHEN and CDR2 is SYDVKM. V was pared by 3 bases and J by 7 bases, with 16 bases between. This CDR3 contains 14 residues. CDR3 nucleotide sequence: TGTGCCAGCAGTTTTTGGGGGGAGGAAGGGGAGCAGTACTTC. This encodes CASSFWGEEGEQYF.